The 31 T cell receptor beta chains presented below share a single source sample, sequenced in a study of T cell repertoires in cytomegalovirus infection. TCRdb independently ran MiXCR on the reads; one entry per CDR3 protein. The table includes about 450,000 distinct CDR3 sequences, 31% detected once. Sequencing was done on a sample of PBMCs. The receptors were sampled from a human donor in good health (CMV status not recorded). Some clones in this sample may be carry-over from other donors' samples.

V usage is TRBV6-2 or TRBV6-3 and J usage is TRBJ1-1; D uncertain. This CDR3 is built from 15 residues. CDR1 and CDR2 (germline): MNHEY, SVGEGT. Deletions cut 6 bases from V and 2 bases from J, with 16 bases between. This chain's CDR3 is CASRYANRQNTEAFF. Here the CDR3 DNA reads TGTGCCAGCAGATATGCCAATCGACAAAACACTGAAGCTTTCTTT.

The V call is TRBV7-8, the J call TRBJ1-5; 8 positions agree with TRBD1. CDR3 length: 15 amino acids. The germline gives CDR1 SGHVS, CDR2 FQNEAQ. Unmatched junction bases numbered 4, after V lost 3 bases and J lost 3 bases. Here the CDR3 DNA reads TGTGCCAGCAGCTTCGGACAGGGTAACAATCAGCCCCAGCATTTT. It translates to CASSFGQGNNQPQHF.

This clonotype showed up many times. The chain carries TRBV7-2 and TRBJ2-7; possible D gene TRBD1, 5 bases. V was shortened by 5 bases and J by 2 bases, with 13 bases between the two germline ends. The V gene's germline CDR1 is SGHTA and CDR2 FQGNSA. This CDR3 comprises 14 residues. The CDR3 nucleotides are TGTGCCAGCAGCCAGTTGATGGGGCCCTACGAGCAGTACTTC. It specifies CASSQLMGPYEQYF.

To note about this clonotype: Given a much more abundant clone one base away, this may be a read error. This chain connects TRBV7-2 to TRBJ2-3, with TRBD2 identical over 8 bases. Losses at the gene ends were 3 bases for V and 4 bases for J; bases not matched to a gene: 9. CDR3 length: 16 residues. Germline CDR1 SGHTA, CDR2 FQGNSA. The DNA of the CDR3 is TGTGCCAGCAGCTTGACTCGCGGGGGGAGCGCAGATACGCAGTATTTT. The encoded protein is CASSLTRGGSADTQYF.

V gene TRBV7-9 combines with J gene TRBJ2-7; the D gene is possibly TRBD2 (5 bases). Germline CDR1 is SEHNR and CDR2 is FQNEAQ (reference sequence). V was pared by 5 bases and J by 2 bases, with 13 bases between. The CDR3 runs to 14 residues. CDR3 coding DNA: TGTGCCAGCAGCCGCGCGGAGGCACCCTACGAGCAGTACTTC. It is translated as CASSRAEAPYEQYF.

This clonotype was found many times. The V and J genes are TRBV7-9 and TRBJ2-2; TRBD1 matches 8 bases. Germline CDR1 reads SEHNR; CDR2 reads FQNEAQ (reference sequence). The J segment lost 1 base and the V segment lost 4 bases, leaving 8 bases of the junction unmatched. The CDR3 loop spans 17 amino acids. The CDR3 nucleotides read TGTGCCAGCAGCTCGCTTCCGGGACAGGTGAACACCGGGGAGCTGTTTTTT. This sequence encodes CASSSLPGQVNTGELFF.

This clonotype has a handful of counts. The V and J genes are TRBV4-2 and TRBJ2-6, with D tentatively TRBD1 (7 bases). CDR3 length equals 19 residues. The V gene lost 1 base and the J gene lost 0 bases, with 16 bases spanning the gap. Per germline, CDR1 LGHNA and CDR2 YNFKEQ. The CDR3 spells CASSQVSRGAYSGANVLTF. In DNA form, the CDR3 reads TGTGCCAGCAGCCAAGTTAGCAGGGGGGCATACTCTGGGGCCAACGTCCTGACTTTC.

This clonotype was observed a handful of times. This chain connects TRBV7-8 to TRBJ2-7; 8 bases fit TRBD2. Germline V gives CDR1 SGHVS, CDR2 FQNEAQ. Trimming at V came to 5 bases and at J to 5 bases, leaving 8 bases not matched to a gene. CDR3 length equals 14 residues. The CDR3 nucleotides are TGTGCCAGCAGCCTAAAGGGACTAGAGGACGAGCAGTACTTC. Amino acids: CASSLKGLEDEQYF.

This clonotype was observed many times. The J gene is TRBJ1-2, the V gene TRBV7-9, with D perhaps matching TRBD1 (5 bases). CDR1 is SEHNR and CDR2 is FQNEAQ in the germline V gene (reference sequence). The V gene lost 4 bases and the J gene lost 0 bases, with 15 bases spanning the gap. The CDR3 sequence is 16 residues long. The CDR3 DNA is TGTGCCAGCAGCTCGCCGGGGGTTAGATCTAACTATGGCTACACCTTC. Protein sequence: CASSSPGVRSNYGYTF. The whole variable domain, filled in from reference TRBV7-9 and TRBJ1-2, reads DTGVSQNPRHKITKRGQNVTFRCDPISEHNRLYWYRQTLGQGPEFLTYFQNEAQLEKSRLLSDRFSAERPKGSFSTLEIQRTEQGDSAMYLCASSSPGVRSNYGYTFGSGTRLTVV.

V is TRBV5-4 and J is TRBJ2-7, with 7 bases that match TRBD2. V shed 0 bases and J 7 bases; nucleotides not matched to a gene: 7. The CDR3 has 14 amino acids. Germline V gives CDR1 SGHNT, CDR2 YYREEE (reference sequence). The CDR3 here is CASSLAPREGEQYF. The DNA of the CDR3 is TGTGCCAGCAGCTTGGCCCCGAGGGAGGGGGAGCAGTACTTC.

This clonotype was recorded a few times. The chain is built from TRBV7-2 and TRBJ2-5, with TRBD2 matching 7 bases. The CDR3 extends over 13 amino acids. Germline V gene data show CDR1 as SGHTA and CDR2 as FQGNSA. Trimming cost V 3 bases and J 5 bases; bases outside gene matches: 3. The CDR3 DNA sequence: TGTGCCAGCAGCTTCGGGGGGTTGGAGACCCAGTACTTC. Translating gives CASSFGGLETQYF.

CDR3 residues: CASSQLTRGTGDDEQYF. The CDR3, as DNA: TGCGCCAGCAGCCAGCTCACCAGGGGAACGGGGGACGACGAGCAGTACTTC. The J gene is TRBJ2-7, the V gene TRBV4-3; D may match TRBD1 or TRBD2 (6 bases each). V was clipped by 3 bases and J by 5 bases, with 23 bases between them. CDR1 and CDR2 (germline): LGHNA, YSLEER. The CDR3 consists of 17 residues.

The chain links TRBV23-1 to TRBJ2-5; D may be TRBD1 (6 bases). TRBV23-1 is classed as an ORF, of uncertain function. Trimming cost V 5 bases and J 3 bases, with 19 bases left between them. The CDR3 contains 16 residues. In DNA, the CDR3 is TGCGCCAGCAGTACCCCGTGCAGGGACACCAAAGAGACCCAGTACTTC. Its translation: CASSTPCRDTKETQYF.

A note on this clonotype: Just one base apart from a much larger clone, this may be a read error. V gene TRBV19 combines with J gene TRBJ1-1; 7 positions agree with TRBD1. This CDR3 contains 14 residues. Germline CDR1 reads LNHDA; CDR2 reads SQIVND (reference sequence). CDR3 nucleotides: TGTGCCAGTAGTCTCACAGGGGAGAACACTGAAGCTTTGTTT. The encoded protein is CASSLTGENTEALF.

The CDR3 DNA reads as TGTGCCAGCAGTTTTGGACAGGCCTTGACAGATACGCAGTATTTT. Encoded protein: CASSFGQALTDTQYF. J is TRBJ2-3 and V is TRBV27; 7 nucleotides line up with TRBD1. This CDR3 spans 15 amino acids. Germline lookup yields CDR1 MNHEY and CDR2 SMNVEV (reference sequence). Germline trimming cut 3 bases from V and 3 bases from J; bases unmatched to any gene: 6.

The rearrangement uses TRBV7-8 and TRBJ1-3; no clear D gene. Per the germline V gene, CDR1 is SGHVS and CDR2 is FQNEAQ. Trimming took 6 bases from V and 0 from J, leaving 9 bases between them. The CDR3 is 14 amino acids. The CDR3 here is CASRIESSGNTIYF. CDR3 bases: TGTGCCAGCAGGATCGAAAGCTCTGGAAACACCATATATTTT.

This clonotype was seen a handful of times. This chain links TRBV11-2 with TRBJ2-7; 8 bases agree with TRBD1. This CDR3 region has 15 residues. After removal of 4 bases from V and 3 bases from J, the junction contained 8 bases not matched to a gene. Per germline, CDR1 SGHAT and CDR2 FQNNGV. The CDR3 DNA sequence: TGTGCCAGCAGCTCCTCTGACAGGGGTGACTACGAGCAGTACTTC. Translation: CASSSSDRGDYEQYF. Variable domain in full (rest from reference TRBV11-2 and TRBJ2-7): EAGVAQSPRYKIIEKRQSVAFWCNPISGHATLYWYQQILGQGPKLLIQFQNNGVVDDSQLPKDRFSAERLKGVDSTLKIQPAKLEDSAVYLCASSSSDRGDYEQYFGPGTRLTVT.

This chain connects TRBV7-2 to TRBJ2-2; no reliable D call. Germline V gene sequence: CDR1 SGHTA, CDR2 FQGNSA. V was cut by 3 bases and J by 0 bases, with 14 bases left in between. The CDR3 has 17 amino acids. As DNA, the CDR3 is TGTGCCAGCAGCTTTCCAAGGCAGCAAACGAACACCGGGGAGCTGTTTTTT. Its protein product is CASSFPRQQTNTGELFF. Based on the CDR3 plus reference TRBV7-2 and TRBJ2-2, the full variable domain is GAGVSQSPSNKVTEKGKDVELRCDPISGHTALYWYRQSLGQGLEFLIYFQGNSAPDKSGLPSDRFSAERTGGSVSTLTIQRTQQEDSAVYLCASSFPRQQTNTGELFFGEGSRLTVL.

This chain links TRBV2 with TRBJ2-7; tentatively, D is TRBD1 (6 bases). CDR1 is SNHLY and CDR2 is FYNNEI in the germline V gene. Trimming took off 2 bases at V and 4 bases at J, with 12 bases between the two ends. The CDR3 extends over 14 amino acids. The DNA of the CDR3 is TGTGCCAGCAGTGAATTCGGCGGACAGTACGAGCAGTACTTC. It yields the protein CASSEFGGQYEQYF.

There are many counts of this clonotype. The chain combines TRBV7-2 with TRBJ2-7; D unclear. The CDR3 consists of 15 residues. Trimming removed 0 bases from V and 0 bases from J, with 9 bases in between. Germline-derived CDR1 and CDR2 are SGHTA and FQGNSA. CDR3 nucleotides: TGTGCCAGCAGCTTAGCGCAGCAGCCCTCCTACGAGCAGTACTTC. Its translation is CASSLAQQPSYEQYF.

V usage is TRBV29-1 and J usage is TRBJ1-1; D remains ambiguous. Trimming took off 6 bases at V and 1 base at J, with 15 bases between the two ends. CDR1 and CDR2 from the germline V gene are SQVTM and ANQGSEA. The CDR3 has 14 residues. As DNA, the CDR3 is TGCAGCGTCACGAGGAGGTTGGAGAACACTGAAGCTTTCTTT. Its translation is CSVTRRLENTEAFF.

This clonotype was observed a few times. This sequence joins TRBV4-3 and TRBJ1-6; D unclear. Germline loops: CDR1 LGHNA, CDR2 YSLEER. Deletions cut 1 base from V and 6 bases from J, with 19 bases between. The CDR3 contains 18 residues. The CDR3 here is CASSQVFGYSSGNSPLHF. The DNA for the CDR3 is TGCGCCAGCAGCCAAGTGTTCGGCTATTCCTCCGGTAATTCACCCCTCCACTTT.

Ten or more counts support this clonotype. This rearrangement joins TRBV28 to TRBJ2-1; the D is unclear. The V gene lost 2 bases and the J gene lost 3 bases, with 11 bases spanning the gap. CDR1 is MDHEN and CDR2 is SYDVKM in the germline V gene. CDR3 length: 15 residues. As DNA, the CDR3 is TGTGCCAGCAGTTTAGGGGTGAGTCTCTACAATGAGCAGTTCTTC. This encodes CASSLGVSLYNEQFF.

With respect to this clonotype: A much larger clone lies a single base off, so this may be a read error. This chain uses TRBV7-2 with TRBJ2-7, with 8 bases lining up with TRBD2. This CDR3 has 16 residues. Germline CDR1 and CDR2: SGHTA and FQGNSA. The CDR3 DNA is TGTGCCAGCAGCTTAGCTGGTAGCGGGGCCTCCTACGTGCAGTACTTC. Amino acids: CASSLAGSGASYVQYF. The full variable domain, rest sourced from reference TRBV7-2 and TRBJ2-7, is GAGVSQSPSNKVTEKGKDVELRCDPISGHTALYWYRQSLGQGLEFLIYFQGNSAPDKSGLPSDRFSAERTGGSVSTLTIQRTQQEDSAVYLCASSLAGSGASYVQYFGPGTRLTVT.

This clonotype was detected ten times or more. The V gene is TRBV12-3 or TRBV12-4, the J gene TRBJ1-5; maybe TRBD1 (6 bases). V lost 6 bases and J lost 1, with 13 bases in between. The CDR3 covers 15 residues. The CDR3 loop reads CASSPEGVSNQPQHF. The CDR3, as DNA: TGTGCCAGCAGCCCGGAGGGGGTCAGCAATCAGCCCCAGCATTTT.

Regarding this clonotype: The conserved phenylalanine or tryptophan normally closing the CDR3 is absent here, so this likely arose from a read error. The rearrangement joins TRBV12-3 or TRBV12-4 to TRBJ1-2; weak D call: TRBD1 (5 bases). There are 13 residues in the CDR3. The chain's CDR3 is CASTLGHPYVYTC. Written as DNA, the CDR3 is TGTGCCAGCACTCTAGGACACCCCTATGTCTACACCTGC.

This clonotype showed up just once. The rearrangement uses TRBV14 and TRBJ2-2; the match to TRBD2 covers 10 bases. V shed 2 bases, J shed 3 bases, and the junction held 0 bases outside the gene matches. The CDR3 runs to 15 residues. Germline V CDR1 and CDR2: SGHDN, FVKESK. CDR3 region: CASSQLAGDTGELFF. The CDR3 DNA follows: TGTGCCAGCAGCCAACTAGCGGGGGACACCGGGGAGCTGTTTTTT.

This clonotype has just a few counts. The junction departs from the called germline gene at one end, perhaps through a read error. The rearrangement joins TRBV5-5 to TRBJ1-6; perhaps TRBD1 as D (6 bases). This CDR3 comprises 17 residues. Germline-derived CDR1 and CDR2 are SGHKS and YYEKEE (reference sequence). The CDR3 here is CASSLEWTVPYNSPLHF. DNA for the CDR3: TGTGCCAGCAGCTTAGAATGGACAGTACCCTACAATTCACCCCTCCACTTT.

This clonotype has more than one count but fewer than ten. V usage is TRBV6-5 and J usage is TRBJ2-1; D is unresolved. The V and J ends lost 4 bases and 6 bases respectively, with 7 bases between them. This CDR3 is built from 12 residues. Looked up from germline, CDR1 is MNHEY and CDR2 is SVGAGI. The CDR3 is CASSFGANEQFF. The CDR3 DNA is TGTGCCAGCAGTTTCGGTGCCAATGAGCAGTTCTTC.

This clonotype has a count of ten or more. V usage is TRBV7-2 and J usage is TRBJ2-7; D is undetermined. Trimming pared 6 bases from V and 2 bases from J, leaving 11 bases between. Germline CDR1 reads SGHTA; CDR2 reads FQGNSA. This CDR3 comprises 13 residues. CDR3 residues: CASSSAPPYEQYF. The DNA of the CDR3 is TGTGCCAGCAGTTCAGCTCCCCCCTACGAGCAGTACTTC.

With respect to this clonotype: A much more abundant neighbour one base away suggests this may be a read error. Because the CDR3 is missing its conserved closing phenylalanine or tryptophan, this is likely a read error. The V gene is TRBV13, the J gene TRBJ2-3; TRBD2 aligns across 9 bases. Per germline, CDR1 PRHDT and CDR2 FYEKMQ (reference sequence). The CDR3 runs to 15 residues. Trimming cost V 5 bases and J 1 base; bases outside gene matches: 4. CDR3 protein: CASSRVAGGTDTQYS. The CDR3 bases are TGTGCCAGCAGCCGAGTAGCGGGGGGCACAGATACGCAGTATTCT.